Presented here are 9 T cell receptor beta chains from one specimen sequenced in a study of cytomegalovirus exposure and HLA in healthy donors. PCR involved 60 Vbeta and 13 Jbeta primers. Libraries were prepared by immunoSEQ multiplex PCR; TCRdb keeps only in-frame clonotypes and omits some of them. The table shows 65,000 to 85,000 clones, with around four fifths occurring only once. Sequenced sample: PBMCs. The receptors come from a man aged 50-59 years in good health and CMV-seropositive.

The CDR3 spells CASTLGSGRPYEQYF. The CDR3 nucleotides read TGTGCCAGCACCCTTGGGAGCGGGAGGCCCTACGAGCAGTACTTC. This chain joins TRBV7-6 and TRBJ2-5; TRBD2 agrees at 9 bases. The DNA matches TRBJ2-7 better at its end, which makes the J call doubtful. The length of the CDR3 is 15 residues. CDR1 is SGHVS, CDR2 FNYEAQ, per germline.

This chain links TRBV10-1 with TRBJ1-1; possible D gene TRBD1, 5 bases. The CDR3 spans 14 residues. Germline CDR1 is WNHNN and CDR2 is SYGVQD (reference sequence). Trimming took 2 bases from V and 0 from J, leaving 7 bases between them. The chain's CDR3 is CASSEDSLNTEAFF. DNA for the CDR3: TGCGCCAGCAGTGAGGACAGCCTGAACACTGAAGCTTTCTTT.

The V call is TRBV19, the J call TRBJ2-1, with D possibly TRBD2 on 6 matching bases. The CDR3 totals 17 residues. The ends were cut back, 2 bases at V and 8 bases at J, with 22 bases in the middle. Germline V gene data show CDR1 as LNHDA and CDR2 as SQIVND (reference sequence). The CDR3 region is CASSIWGLASTPDEQFF. The CDR3 DNA sequence: TGTGCCAGTAGTATATGGGGTCTAGCGTCAACTCCAGATGAGCAGTTCTTC.

V gene TRBV30 combines with J gene TRBJ1-5, with D perhaps TRBD1 (5 bases). V lost 1 base and J 10 bases, leaving 14 bases between the germline ends. The CDR3 is 13 residues long. Germline V CDR1 and CDR2: GTSNPN, SVGIG (reference sequence). The CDR3 region is CAWSGGGGEPQHF. DNA for the CDR3: TGTGCCTGGAGTGGGGGCGGGGGTGAACCCCAGCATTTT.

The chain is built from TRBV7-3 and TRBJ2-7; 10 bases fit TRBD2. CDR1 SGHTA and CDR2 FQGTGA come from the germline V gene. V shed 0 bases and J 5 bases; nucleotides not matched to a gene: 4. The CDR3 extends over 15 amino acids. The CDR3 coding sequence is TGTGCCAGCAGCTTAACGGGCCTAGCGGGAGACGAGCAGTACTTC. It translates to CASSLTGLAGDEQYF.

The J gene is TRBJ2-7, the V gene TRBV9; TRBD2 matches at 7 bases. Germline loops: CDR1 SGDLS, CDR2 YYNGEE. With V trimmed by 1 base and J by 5 bases, 9 bases remained unmatched. The CDR3 runs 15 residues. DNA for the CDR3: TGTGCCAGCAGCGTACAAGCGGGAAGCAGGGACGAGCAGTACTTC. Its translation is CASSVQAGSRDEQYF.

This rearrangement joins TRBV7-9 to TRBJ2-1; TRBD2 matches at 11 bases. Unmatched junction bases numbered 3, after V lost 5 bases and J lost 6 bases. The CDR3 runs to 14 residues. Germline assignment: CDR1 SEHNR and CDR2 FQNEAQ (reference sequence). The DNA for the CDR3 is TGTGCCAGCAGCGAAGGACTAGCGGGCAATGAGCAGTTCTTC. The encoded protein is CASSEGLAGNEQFF.

The chain joins TRBV4-3 to TRBJ2-7; unclear D gene. V was clipped by 2 bases and J by 5 bases, with 13 bases between them. CDR1 LGHNA and CDR2 YSLEER come from the germline V gene. The CDR3 contains 14 residues. In DNA, the CDR3 is TGCGCCAGCAGCCAAACTTTATACGTGGACGAGCAGTACTTC. Protein sequence: CASSQTLYVDEQYF.

The rearrangement links TRBV19 to TRBJ2-5, with 8 bases lining up with TRBD1. The CDR3 runs 15 residues. Per the germline V gene, CDR1 is LNHDA and CDR2 is SQIVND (reference sequence). Losses at the gene ends were 4 bases for V and 1 base for J; bases not matched to a gene: 5. As DNA, the CDR3 is TGTGCCAGTAGTACACAGGGGGAGCTCCAAGAGACCCAGTACTTC. Translating gives CASSTQGELQETQYF.